Given below is one T cell receptor (beta chain) in context. The second PCR ran 7 to 11 cycles with a sample-barcoded 5' primer and J-beta primers. TCRdb called the 5' RACE reads again in MiXCR, with one record for every CDR3 protein. This sample carries 700,000 to 900,000 distinct CDR3 sequences, roughly 26% of them seen once, and the ten largest clones take over 2.5%. The CDR3 covers 15 residues. V was pared by 2 bases and J by 2 bases, with 11 bases between. Germline values: CDR1 KGHSH, CDR2 LQKENI. This sample is drawn from a study of blood T cells in healthy people across ages. These same records also appear under a second study, on T cells of mothers and their children.

This receptor was identified in a boy aged 5-17 years in good health. The chain employs TRBV18 and TRBJ2-3; D might be TRBD2 (5 bases). The sample comprised blood. The CDR3 spells CASSPTRTPTDTQYF. CDR3 DNA: TGTGCCAGCTCACCAACTAGAACTCCCACAGATACGCAGTATTTT.